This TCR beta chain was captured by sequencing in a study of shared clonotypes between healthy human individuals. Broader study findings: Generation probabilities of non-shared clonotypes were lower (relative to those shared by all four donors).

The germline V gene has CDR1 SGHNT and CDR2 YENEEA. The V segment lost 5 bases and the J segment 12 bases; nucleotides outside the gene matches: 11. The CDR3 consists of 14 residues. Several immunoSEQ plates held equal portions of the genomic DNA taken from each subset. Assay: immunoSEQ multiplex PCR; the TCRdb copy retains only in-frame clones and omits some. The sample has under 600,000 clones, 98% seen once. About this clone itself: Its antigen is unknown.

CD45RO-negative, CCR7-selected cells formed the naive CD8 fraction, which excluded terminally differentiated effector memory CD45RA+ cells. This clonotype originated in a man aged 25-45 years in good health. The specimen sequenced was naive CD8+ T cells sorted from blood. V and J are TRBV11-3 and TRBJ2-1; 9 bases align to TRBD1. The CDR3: CASSPRTGEGRQFF. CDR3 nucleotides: TGTGCCAGCAGCCCAAGGACAGGGGAGGGGCGGCAGTTCTTC.